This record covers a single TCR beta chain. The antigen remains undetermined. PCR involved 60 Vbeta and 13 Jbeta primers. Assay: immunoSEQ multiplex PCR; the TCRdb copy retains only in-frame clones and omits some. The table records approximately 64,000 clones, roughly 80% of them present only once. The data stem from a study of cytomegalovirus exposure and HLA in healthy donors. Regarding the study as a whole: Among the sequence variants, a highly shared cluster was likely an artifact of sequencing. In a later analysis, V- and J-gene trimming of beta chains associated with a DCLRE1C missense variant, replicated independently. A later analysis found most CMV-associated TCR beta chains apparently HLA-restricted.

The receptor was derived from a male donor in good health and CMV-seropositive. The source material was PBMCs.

CDR3 loop: CASSQERFGASKGGYTF. The CDR3 nucleotides are TGCGCCAGCAGCCAAGAGAGGTTTGGGGCCTCCAAAGGGGGCTACACCTTC. The chain combines TRBV4-3 with TRBJ1-2, with D maybe TRBD1 (5 bases). The CDR3 has 17 amino acids. Germline-derived CDR1 and CDR2 are LGHNA and YSLEER. Trimming pared 0 bases from V and 8 bases from J, leaving 22 bases between.